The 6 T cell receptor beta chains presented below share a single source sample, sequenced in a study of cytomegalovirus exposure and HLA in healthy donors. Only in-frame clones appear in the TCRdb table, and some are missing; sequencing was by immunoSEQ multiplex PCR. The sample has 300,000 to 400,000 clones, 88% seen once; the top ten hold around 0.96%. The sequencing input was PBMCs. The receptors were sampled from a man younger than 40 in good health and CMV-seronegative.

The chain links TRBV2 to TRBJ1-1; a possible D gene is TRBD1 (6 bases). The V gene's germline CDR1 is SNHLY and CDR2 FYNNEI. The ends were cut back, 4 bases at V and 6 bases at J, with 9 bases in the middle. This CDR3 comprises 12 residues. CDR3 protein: CASSAGTPEAFF. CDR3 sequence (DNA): TGTGCCAGCAGTGCCGGGACACCTGAAGCTTTCTTT.

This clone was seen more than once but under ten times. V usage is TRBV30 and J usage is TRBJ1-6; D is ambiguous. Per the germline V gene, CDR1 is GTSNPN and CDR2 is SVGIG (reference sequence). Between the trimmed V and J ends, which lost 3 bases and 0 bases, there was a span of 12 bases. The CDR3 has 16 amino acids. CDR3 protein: CAWSLPGSSYNSPLHF. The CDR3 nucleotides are TGTGCCTGGAGCCTCCCGGGGAGCTCCTATAATTCACCCCTCCACTTT.

CDR3 amino acids: CASSSGHTYEQYF. The CDR3 nucleotides read TGTGCCAGCAGCTCGGGACATACCTACGAGCAGTACTTC. The chain combines TRBV11-2 with TRBJ2-7; tentatively, D is TRBD1 (6 bases). The germline V and J ends were trimmed by 4 bases and 2 bases, with 9 bases remaining between them. The CDR3 runs 13 residues. Germline V gives CDR1 SGHAT, CDR2 FQNNGV.

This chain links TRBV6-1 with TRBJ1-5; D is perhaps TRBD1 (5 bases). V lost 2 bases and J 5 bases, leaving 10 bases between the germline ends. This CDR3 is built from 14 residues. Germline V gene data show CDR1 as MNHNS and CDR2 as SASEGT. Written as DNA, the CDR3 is TGTGCCAGCAGTGAACGCAGGGTACATCAGCCCCAGCATTTT. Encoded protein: CASSERRVHQPQHF.

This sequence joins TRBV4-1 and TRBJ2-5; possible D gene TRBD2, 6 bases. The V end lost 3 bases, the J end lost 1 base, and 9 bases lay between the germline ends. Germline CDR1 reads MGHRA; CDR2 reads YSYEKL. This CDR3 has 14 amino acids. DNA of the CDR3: TGCGCCAGCAGCCAGGGGGGAGCCCAAGAGACCCAGTACTTC. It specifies CASSQGGAQETQYF.

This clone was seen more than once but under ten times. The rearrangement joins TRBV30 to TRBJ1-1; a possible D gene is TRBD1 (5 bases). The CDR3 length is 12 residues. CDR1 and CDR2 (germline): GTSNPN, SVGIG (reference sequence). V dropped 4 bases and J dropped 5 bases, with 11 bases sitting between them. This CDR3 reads CAWTYGGTEAFF. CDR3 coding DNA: TGTGCCTGGACTTATGGGGGGACTGAAGCTTTCTTT.